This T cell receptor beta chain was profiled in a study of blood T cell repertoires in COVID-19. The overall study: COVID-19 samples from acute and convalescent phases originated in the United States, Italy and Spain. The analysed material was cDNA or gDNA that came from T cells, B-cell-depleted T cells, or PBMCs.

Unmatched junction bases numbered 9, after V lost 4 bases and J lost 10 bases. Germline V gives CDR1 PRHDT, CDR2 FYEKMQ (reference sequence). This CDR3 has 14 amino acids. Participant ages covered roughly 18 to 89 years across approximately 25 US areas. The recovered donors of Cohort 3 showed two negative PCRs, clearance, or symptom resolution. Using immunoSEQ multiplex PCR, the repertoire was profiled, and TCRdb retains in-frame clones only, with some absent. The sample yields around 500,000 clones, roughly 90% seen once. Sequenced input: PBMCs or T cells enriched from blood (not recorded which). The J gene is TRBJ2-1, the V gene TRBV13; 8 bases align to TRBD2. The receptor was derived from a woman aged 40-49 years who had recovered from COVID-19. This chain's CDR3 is CASSSLPGGGEQFF. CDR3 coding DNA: TGTGCCAGCAGCTCACTCCCCGGGGGGGGAGAGCAGTTCTTC.